This T cell receptor (beta chain) emerged from a study of T cells expressing NK-cell markers. On this clonotype: Its antigen is currently unknown.

5'RACE template switching with UMIs produced the TCR beta cDNA. One entry per CDR3 protein, without DNA, is what TCRdb gives after re-calling the 5' RACE reads. In all, the sample yields 250,000 or so distinct CDR3 sequences. Broader study findings: In a few donors, dominant clonotypes made up about 25-60.1% of CD3+CD56-NKG2C+ cells. Of the CD8+ T cell pool in more than 5 donors, about 1.0-7.0% was accounted for by dominant NKG2C+ clonotypes.

This CDR3 spans 14 amino acids. Germline CDR1 DFQATT, CDR2 SNEGSKA (reference sequence). The clonotype was recovered from a woman between 18 and 70 years old in good health. The rearrangement links TRBV20-1 to TRBJ1-5; absent DNA, TCRdb's TRBD1 call cannot be checked. Sequencing was carried out using blood T cells: a sorted CD56 or NKG2C T cell subset, CD4+ or CD8+ T cells, or bulk PBMC T cells (not recorded which). The CDR3 is CSARDTGRGEPQHF.